These 32 T cell receptor beta chains came from one sample sequenced in a study of identical twins. TCRdb itself ran the 5' RACE reads through MiXCR, one entry per CDR3 protein. The sample has about 720,000 distinct CDR3 sequences, 8.6% seen once. Separately, the same data were catalogued under a study of yellow fever vaccine responses in identical twins.

The sequenced material came from PBMCs. These receptors were taken from a woman in her late teens or twenties in good health.

This clonotype was observed many times. The chain uses TRBV20-1 and TRBJ1-4, with D maybe TRBD1 (5 bases). The CDR3 sequence is 13 residues long. Germline V gene sequence: CDR1 DFQATT, CDR2 SNEGSKA (reference sequence). V was clipped by 4 bases and J by 8 bases, with 14 bases between them. The CDR3 nucleotides read TGCAGTGCTAATCTTGACGCAGGGGAAAAACTGTTTTTT. Translated: CSANLDAGEKLFF.

This clonotype turned up a few times. The V call is TRBV15, the J call TRBJ2-5; a weak D match, TRBD2 (5 bases). Germline CDR1 LNHNV, CDR2 YYDKDF (reference sequence). The CDR3 loop spans 15 amino acids. V lost 2 bases, J lost 6 bases, and 16 bases lay in between. The CDR3 DNA is TGTGCCACCAGCAGATCACTAGTCCCGGAGAAGACCCAGTACTTC. Translation gives CATSRSLVPEKTQYF.

With respect to this clonotype: One junction end does not reproduce the germline sequence, and a read error may be involved. This rearrangement joins TRBV7-7 to TRBJ2-1; possibly TRBD1 for D (6 bases). Germline loops: CDR1 SSHAT, CDR2 FNYEAQ (reference sequence). CDR3 size: 14 residues. The CDR3 loop is CASSLTGVDNEQFF. The CDR3 DNA is TGTGCTAGCAGCTTGACAGGCGTGGACAATGAGCAGTTCTTC.

There are many counts of this clonotype. This chain links TRBV29-1 with TRBJ2-6, with D unresolved. The V end was cut by 5 bases, the J end by 0 bases, with 2 bases between. Germline CDR1 and CDR2: SQVTM and ANQGSEA. This CDR3 is 12 amino acids long. This CDR3 reads CSVLSGANVLTF. The CDR3 coding sequence is TGCAGCGTTCTCTCTGGGGCCAACGTCCTGACTTTC.

The chain couples TRBV7-2 to TRBJ2-7, with no clear D. Germline values: CDR1 SGHTA, CDR2 FQGNSA. Deletions cut 3 bases from V and 2 bases from J, with 20 bases between. This CDR3 region has 17 residues. The CDR3 coding sequence is TGTGCCAGCAGCTTTCTCACAAGACGGACGGTAACCTACGAGCAGTACTTC. It codes for CASSFLTRRTVTYEQYF.

This clonotype has only a few counts. The V gene is TRBV5-1, the J gene TRBJ1-6; tentative D call: TRBD1 (6 bases). V lost 0 bases and J 7 bases, leaving 14 bases between the germline ends. The CDR3 has 16 residues. Looked up from germline, CDR1 is SGHRS and CDR2 is YFSETQ. The chain's CDR3 is CASSLEGGNYNSPLHF. CDR3 nucleotides: TGCGCCAGCAGCTTGGAAGGGGGTAACTACAATTCACCCCTCCACTTT.

In its sample, this clonotype was seen many times. The chain recombines TRBV20-1 with TRBJ1-4, with a possible D match to TRBD1 (5 bases). The CDR3 runs to 12 residues. Germline-derived CDR1 and CDR2 are DFQATT and SNEGSKA (reference sequence). V was shortened by 5 bases and J by 3 bases, with 7 bases between the two germline ends. The CDR3 DNA reads TGCAGTGCTGCGGGACCTAATGAAAAACTGTTTTTT. As protein: CSAAGPNEKLFF.

This clonotype was detected only a few times. The chain links TRBV5-6 to TRBJ2-5; D is uncertain. Germline V CDR1 and CDR2: SGHDT, YYEEEE. The CDR3 extends over 14 amino acids. Deletions cut 0 bases from V and 5 bases from J, with 11 bases between. CDR3 amino acids: CASSLAWAGETQYF. DNA for the CDR3: TGTGCCAGCAGCTTGGCCTGGGCTGGCGAGACCCAGTACTTC.

The sample holds a few counts of this clonotype. The gene calls are TRBV18 and TRBJ2-4, with 7 bases matching TRBD2. V dropped 4 bases and J dropped 0; count of bases not matched to a gene: 9. There are 17 residues in the CDR3. The germline V gene encodes CDR1 KGHSH and CDR2 LQKENI. DNA of the CDR3: TGTGCCAGCTCACAGTTGCCGGGGGGAGTAGCCAAAAACATTCAGTACTTC. Amino acid sequence: CASSQLPGGVAKNIQYF.

V is TRBV7-2 and J is TRBJ1-5; no reliable D call. V shed 1 base and J shed 0 bases, with 7 bases lying between them. The CDR3 spans 15 residues. Germline CDR1 SGHTA, CDR2 FQGNSA. The DNA of the CDR3 is TGTGCCAGCAGCTTAGAGCCCAGTAGCAATCAGCCCCAGCATTTT. Translated, it gives CASSLEPSSNQPQHF.

The chain uses TRBV4-3 and TRBJ2-1, with 13 bases that match TRBD2. This CDR3 contains 19 residues. Germline CDR1 is LGHNA and CDR2 is YSLEER. V dropped 4 bases and J dropped 0; count of bases not matched to a gene: 9. CDR3 bases: TGCGCCAGCAGCCTCGGACTAGCGGGAGTAGGGAGCTCCTACAATGAGCAGTTCTTC. This sequence encodes CASSLGLAGVGSSYNEQFF.

This chain joins TRBV29-1 and TRBJ2-2; D gene unclear. The CDR3 is 11 residues long. Germline lookup yields CDR1 SQVTM and CDR2 ANQGSEA. The germline V and J ends were trimmed by 4 bases and 3 bases, with 3 bases remaining between them. CDR3 in amino acids: CSVGYTGELFF. The CDR3 bases are TGCAGCGTTGGATACACCGGGGAGCTGTTTTTT.

The J gene is TRBJ2-5, the V gene TRBV18, with 12 bases lining up with TRBD2. There are 19 residues in the CDR3. Germline V gives CDR1 KGHSH, CDR2 LQKENI. The junction had 15 bases not matched to a gene; V was cut back by 2 bases and J by 5 bases. The CDR3 here is CASSPRTRGSLAGGETQYF. CDR3 bases: TGTGCCAGCTCACCAAGGACCAGGGGTTCCCTAGCGGGAGGGGAGACCCAGTACTTC.

V usage is TRBV6-1 and J usage is TRBJ2-6; no firm D call. Germline V gives CDR1 MNHNS, CDR2 SASEGT. V lost 5 bases to trimming and J lost 1 base, with 9 bases between them. The CDR3 is made up of 15 amino acids. CDR3 DNA sequence: TGTGCCAGCAGTATAAGCCTATCTGGGGCCAACGTCCTGACTTTC. Translation gives CASSISLSGANVLTF.

A few counts support this clonotype. The chain has TRBV20-1 and TRBJ2-7; TRBD1 might be the D (5 bases). Germline V gives CDR1 DFQATT, CDR2 SNEGSKA (reference sequence). The CDR3 totals 13 residues. V was cut by 5 bases and J by 0 bases, with 11 bases left in between. In nucleotides, the CDR3 is TGCAGTGCTGTCGAAGGGGCCTCCTACGAGCAGTACTTC. Translated: CSAVEGASYEQYF.

In its sample, this clonotype was seen a few times. The chain employs TRBV4-3 and TRBJ2-1; 12 positions agree with TRBD2. Germline-derived CDR1 and CDR2 are LGHNA and YSLEER. V shed 0 bases, J shed 4 bases, and the junction held 4 bases outside the gene matches. CDR3 length equals 17 residues. The CDR3 sequence: CASSQDVLAGGYNEQFF. Here the CDR3 DNA reads TGCGCCAGCAGCCAAGACGTACTAGCGGGAGGTTACAATGAGCAGTTCTTC.

In this sample, this clonotype turned up a few times. The chain carries TRBV12-3 or TRBV12-4 and TRBJ2-7, with 9 bases matching TRBD1. V was clipped by 5 bases and J by 2 bases; unmatched bases: 7. This CDR3 has 15 residues. The CDR3, as DNA: TGTGCCAGCAGTCTAGGGGGACAGGGACCCTACGAGCAGTACTTC. Translation: CASSLGGQGPYEQYF.

The chain couples TRBV10-3 to TRBJ2-1; 8 bases are shared with TRBD2. The J segment lost 7 bases and the V segment lost 6 bases, leaving 14 bases of the junction unmatched. The CDR3 consists of 16 residues. Germline V gives CDR1 ENHRY, CDR2 SYGVKD. The CDR3 reads CAISPPGAGGSNEQFF. The CDR3 region has the DNA TGTGCCATCAGCCCGCCGGGGGCGGGGGGTTCGAATGAGCAGTTCTTC.

In DNA form, the CDR3 reads TGCGCCAGCAGGGGATTTCCCCGGTACTTC. Residues: CASRGFPRYF. The rearrangement links TRBV23-1 to TRBJ2-4; D gene ambiguous. TRBV23-1 is an ORF; its function is uncertain. This CDR3 has 10 amino acids. V lost 6 bases, J lost 15 bases, and 12 bases lay in between.

The chain is built from TRBV6-5 and TRBJ2-2; a weak D match, TRBD2 (5 bases). V was shortened by 6 bases and J by 7 bases, with 15 bases between the two germline ends. CDR3 size: 14 residues. Per germline, CDR1 MNHEY and CDR2 SVGAGI. The CDR3, as DNA: TGTGCCAGCAGCTACCTCGGACGGGACGGGGAGCTGTTTTTT. Its translation is CASSYLGRDGELFF.

This clonotype was counted only a few times. The chain joins TRBV11-2 to TRBJ2-7; D might be TRBD2 (6 bases). The length of the CDR3 is 17 residues. Germline lookup yields CDR1 SGHAT and CDR2 FQNNGV. The V gene lost 1 base and the J gene lost 3 bases, with 19 bases spanning the gap. CDR3 region: CASSLGRLGDGSYEQYF. Here the CDR3 DNA reads TGTGCCAGCAGCTTAGGACGTCTGGGCGACGGGAGCTACGAGCAGTACTTC.

This chain uses TRBV9 with TRBJ1-2; TRBD1 matches 10 bases. CDR3 length equals 16 residues. CDR1 SGDLS and CDR2 YYNGEE come from the germline V gene. V was pared by 4 bases and J by 6 bases, with 12 bases of the junction left unmatched. CDR3 sequence reads: CASSPPGVTGGDGYTF. DNA for the CDR3: TGTGCCAGCAGCCCCCCGGGCGTGACAGGGGGCGATGGCTACACCTTC.

The V gene is TRBV9, the J gene TRBJ2-1; D is perhaps TRBD1 (6 bases). The V gene's germline CDR1 is SGDLS and CDR2 YYNGEE. This CDR3 is built from 15 residues. V gave up 0 bases and J gave up 4 bases, with 11 bases separating them. The CDR3: CASSVEGQWYNEQFF. In nucleotides, the CDR3 is TGTGCCAGCAGCGTAGAAGGACAGTGGTACAATGAGCAGTTCTTC.

The rearrangement uses TRBV20-1 and TRBJ2-7, with TRBD1 identical over 11 bases. The CDR3 consists of 15 residues. V was pared by 5 bases and J by 3 bases, with 9 bases of the junction left unmatched. Germline-derived CDR1 and CDR2 are DFQATT and SNEGSKA (reference sequence). CDR3 in DNA: TGCAGTGCTGCTACCCCGGACAGGGGGCTCTACGAGCAGTACTTC. The encoded protein is CSAATPDRGLYEQYF.

This clonotype has at least ten counts. The chain links TRBV10-3 to TRBJ2-1, with D possibly matching TRBD1 (8 bases). Deletions cut 6 bases from V and 5 bases from J, with 14 bases between. The CDR3 contains 14 residues. Germline-derived CDR1 and CDR2 are ENHRY and SYGVKD. CDR3 in DNA: TGTGCCATCAGCTCACAGGGGGGGGACAATGAGCAGTTCTTC. It translates to CAISSQGGDNEQFF.

This clonotype showed up just a few times. The gene calls are TRBV5-1 and TRBJ1-6; D is unclear. V lost 0 bases to trimming and J lost 9 bases, with 13 bases between them. The CDR3 loop spans 15 amino acids. The germline CDR1 and CDR2 sequences are SGHRS and YFSETQ. The CDR3 DNA sequence: TGCGCCAGCAGCTTGGAGGGTTGGAGGAGTTCACCCCTCCACTTT. Its translation is CASSLEGWRSSPLHF.

V usage is TRBV4-2 and J usage is TRBJ2-5; 13 bases are shared with TRBD2. CDR1 and CDR2 from the germline V gene are LGHNA and YNFKEQ. V shed 0 bases and J 6 bases; nucleotides not matched to a gene: 4. The CDR3 runs 16 residues. The CDR3: CASSQDTSGGVKTQYF. CDR3 nucleotides: TGTGCCAGCAGCCAAGATACTAGCGGGGGGGTTAAGACCCAGTACTTC.

This clonotype was counted many times. V is TRBV12-3 or TRBV12-4 and J is TRBJ2-4; D possibly corresponds to TRBD2 (5 bases). This CDR3 is built from 14 residues. With 9 bases removed from V and 0 bases from J, the gap between germline ends came to 12 bases. CDR3 coding DNA: TGTGCCAGTTCGAGAAGCGGAGCCAAAAACATTCAGTACTTC. As protein: CASSRSGAKNIQYF.

The chain joins TRBV20-1 to TRBJ2-2; tentatively, D is TRBD1 (5 bases). The CDR3 runs to 13 residues. The V end was cut by 3 bases, the J end by 7 bases, with 12 bases between. Germline CDR1 DFQATT, CDR2 SNEGSKA (reference sequence). CDR3 nucleotide sequence: TGCAGTGCTAGTAGCAGGGCGAACGGGGAGCTGTTTTTT. Amino acid sequence: CSASSRANGELFF.

This clonotype showed up many times. CDR3 bases: TGTGCCAGCAGCTTAGAGTCTAGCGGGGACGGGAACACCGGGGAGCTGTTTTTT. This sequence encodes CASSLESSGDGNTGELFF. V gene TRBV7-8 combines with J gene TRBJ2-2; 9 bases fit TRBD2. V trimming: 1 base; J trimming: 1 base; junction bases outside the gene matches: 7. The CDR3 totals 18 residues. Per germline, CDR1 SGHVS and CDR2 FQNEAQ.

The table lists this clonotype with many counts. This sequence joins TRBV27 and TRBJ2-1, with unresolved D. This CDR3 spans 13 amino acids. Germline V gene sequence: CDR1 MNHEY, CDR2 SMNVEV (reference sequence). With 5 bases removed from V and 0 bases from J, the gap between germline ends came to 5 bases. CDR3 protein: CASSTTSYNEQFF. DNA for the CDR3: TGTGCCAGCAGTACAACCTCCTACAATGAGCAGTTCTTC.

This sequence joins TRBV12-3 or TRBV12-4 and TRBJ2-4, with a possible D match to TRBD1 (5 bases). The CDR3 sequence is 19 residues long. Trimming left V 11 bases short and J 0 bases short, with 29 bases between. The CDR3 loop is CALSCDPQGDRLAKNIQYF. CDR3 bases: TGTGCCCTCAGTTGCGACCCACAAGGGGATCGACTAGCCAAAAACATTCAGTACTTC.